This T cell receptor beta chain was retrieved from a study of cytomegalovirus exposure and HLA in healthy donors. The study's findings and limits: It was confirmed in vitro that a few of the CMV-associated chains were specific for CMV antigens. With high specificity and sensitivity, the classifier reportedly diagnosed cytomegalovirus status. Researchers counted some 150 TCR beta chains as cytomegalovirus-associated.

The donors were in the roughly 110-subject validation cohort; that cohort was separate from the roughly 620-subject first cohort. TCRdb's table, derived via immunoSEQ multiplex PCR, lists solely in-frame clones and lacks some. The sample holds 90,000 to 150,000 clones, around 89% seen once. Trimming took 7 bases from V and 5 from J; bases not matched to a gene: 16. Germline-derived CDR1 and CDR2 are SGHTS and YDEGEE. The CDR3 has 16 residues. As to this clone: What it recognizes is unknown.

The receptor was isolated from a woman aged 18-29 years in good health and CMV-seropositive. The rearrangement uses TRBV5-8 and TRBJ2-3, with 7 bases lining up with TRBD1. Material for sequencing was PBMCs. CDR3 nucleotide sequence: TGTGCCAGCGACCTTTACGGAACAGGGGCCGGAGATACGCAGTATTTT. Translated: CASDLYGTGAGDTQYF. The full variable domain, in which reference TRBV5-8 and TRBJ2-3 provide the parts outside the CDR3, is EAGVTQSPTHLIKTRGQQATLRCSPISGHTSVYWYQQALGLGLQFLLWYDEGEERNRGNFPPRFSGRQFPNYSSELNVNALELEDSALYLCASDLYGTGAGDTQYFGPGTRLTVL.